This T cell receptor (beta chain) was observed in a study of metastatic and nonmetastatic thyroid tumors. Turning to the study itself: Where malignant and benign thyroid patients were concerned, repertoires were compared across blood and tumor or nodule tissue. Findings and caveats of the study: Benign nodules reportedly had significantly lower TCR beta diversity than malignant thyroid tumors in blood and tumor.

In the study's own analysis: Construction of a distant-metastasis classifier for papillary thyroid cancer relied on CDR3 differences across clinicopathological groups. TCRdb re-called the PCR reads with MiXCR. Here the V and J calls rest on TCRdb's processing, not on the authors' analysis. The sample includes over 35,000 clones, 13% of them seen just once. Every patient underwent thyroid surgery untreated. CDR1 is LGHNT, CDR2 FRNRAP, per germline. With V trimmed by 7 bases and J by 7 bases, 7 bases remained unmatched. The CDR3 sequence is 13 residues long. The sample holds many counts of this clone. The antigen remains unidentified.

The TCR comes from a female donor with papillary thyroid cancer or a benign thyroid nodule (not recorded which). Some clones in this sample may be carry-over from other donors' samples. The rearrangement links TRBV12-5 to TRBJ1-5; 7 bases agree with TRBD1. Specimen: blood. Here the CDR3 DNA reads TGTGCTAGTGAACAGGGGTATGGGCAGCCCCAGCATTTT. This encodes CASEQGYGQPQHF.